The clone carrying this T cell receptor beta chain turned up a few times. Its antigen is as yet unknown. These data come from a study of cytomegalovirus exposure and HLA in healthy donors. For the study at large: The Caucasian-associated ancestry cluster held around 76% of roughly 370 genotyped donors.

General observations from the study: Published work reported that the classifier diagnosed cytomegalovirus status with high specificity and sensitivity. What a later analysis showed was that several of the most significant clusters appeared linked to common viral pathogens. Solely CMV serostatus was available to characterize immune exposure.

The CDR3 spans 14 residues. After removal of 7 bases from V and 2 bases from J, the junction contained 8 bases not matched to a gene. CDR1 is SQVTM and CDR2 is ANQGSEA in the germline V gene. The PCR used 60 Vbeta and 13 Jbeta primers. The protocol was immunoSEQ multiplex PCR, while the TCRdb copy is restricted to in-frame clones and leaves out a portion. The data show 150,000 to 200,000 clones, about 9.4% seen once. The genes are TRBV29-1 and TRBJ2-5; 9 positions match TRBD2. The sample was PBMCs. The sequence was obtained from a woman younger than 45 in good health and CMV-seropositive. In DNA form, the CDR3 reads TGCAGCGCCGACCCGACTAGCGGTCAAGAGACCCAGTACTTC. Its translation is CSADPTSGQETQYF. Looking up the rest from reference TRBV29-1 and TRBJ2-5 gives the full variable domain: SAVISQKPSRDICQRGTSLTIQCQVDSQVTMMFWYRQQPGQSLTLIATANQGSEATYESGFVIDKFPISRPNLTFSTLTVSNMSPEDSSIYLCSADPTSGQETQYFGPGTRLLVL.